This is a list of T cell receptor beta chains from one sample in a study of T cell repertoires in ileal Crohn's disease. TCRdb's copy holds only in-frame clones and misses some; the assay was immunoSEQ multiplex PCR. The table lists about 620 clones, approximately 97% of them singletons, with roughly 2% in the top ten. What was sequenced was ileal tissue. The source of these receptors is an adult with Crohn's disease. CDR3s include the opening cysteine and the closing phenylalanine or tryptophan. D genes are given only for firm matches. Clone size is not always given. Where it is, it says once, few, many or a class for expanded clones.

v_gene,j_gene,d_gene,abundance,CDR3nt,CDR3aa
TRBV7-9,TRBJ1-2,NA,NA,TGTGCCAGCAGCTTAGGATCGGGGGCAAGGGGTGGCTACACCTTC,CASSLGSGARGGYTF
TRBV6-5,TRBJ1-4,NA,NA,TGTGCCAGCAGTTACTCTGGGGGCGCCGGGGAAAAACTGTTTTTT,CASSYSGGAGEKLFF
TRBV28,TRBJ1-3,NA,NA,TGTGCCAGCAACTCGGCGGCAGGTGATAACTCTGGAAACACCATATATTTT,CASNSAAGDNSGNTIYF
TRBV10-3,TRBJ1-1,NA,NA,TGTGCCATCAGTGAGTCGGGGGGAATAGGGGGAGCTTTCTTT,CAISESGGIGGAFF
TRBV27,TRBJ2-5,TRBD2,NA,TGTGCCAGCACGGCTAGCGGGGGGGCGAAGACCCAGTACTTC,CASTASGGAKTQYF
TRBV28,TRBJ1-5,NA,NA,TGTGCCAGCATGGGCAGGGTCGTTCAGCCCCAGCATTTT,CASMGRVVQPQHF
TRBV25-1,TRBJ1-2,NA,NA,TGTGCCAGCAGCCCTCGGCCGCTCAGGGATGGCTACACCTTC,CASSPRPLRDGYTF
TRBV9,TRBJ1-1,NA,NA,TGTGCCAGCAGCGCGCCCCTTCGGGGGTCTGAAGCTTTCTTT,CASSAPLRGSEAFF
TRBV6-6,TRBJ1-6,TRBD1,NA,TGTGCCAGCAGTAACAGGGGGTCAGATTCACCCCTCCACTTT,CASSNRGSDSPLHF
TRBV19,TRBJ1-3,NA,NA,TGTGCCAGTAGTACGACGGACAGCCTCTCTGGAAACACCATATATTTT,CASSTTDSLSGNTIYF
TRBV7-3,TRBJ2-2,TRBD2,NA,TGTGCCAGCTCCGTAGCGGGGGGAGACACCGGGGAGCTGTTTTTT,CASSVAGGDTGELFF
TRBV28,TRBJ2-5,TRBD2,NA,TGTGCCAGCAGTTTAAGTAGTGCGGGGGGGAGCCAAGAGACCCAGTACTTC,CASSLSSAGGSQETQYF
TRBV5-4,TRBJ1-2,NA,NA,TGTGCCAGCACATGTGTCGTACCAGGAAAGACAGGAAAGACCTATGGCTACACCTTC,CASTCVVPGKTGKTYGYTF
TRBV4-1,TRBJ1-3,NA,NA,TGCGCCAGCAGCCTCGGTGGGGGGGCTGGTGACACCATATATTTT,CASSLGGGAGDTIYF
TRBV5-1,TRBJ2-1,TRBD2,NA,TGCGCCAGCAGCTTAGGCGGGGGGGCTAATGAGCAGTTCTTC,CASSLGGGANEQFF
TRBV11-2,TRBJ2-1,TRBD2,NA,TGTGCCAGCAGCTTAGTCGCTAGCGGGGGGTACAATGAGCAGTTCTTC,CASSLVASGGYNEQFF
TRBV7-9,TRBJ2-3,NA,NA,TGTGCCAGCAGCCTCTCGGGCCTGCAAGATACGCAGTATTTT,CASSLSGLQDTQYF
TRBV7-2,TRBJ2-1,TRBD1,NA,TGTGCCAGCAGCCTACGGACAGGGGGCCGGTTCTTC,CASSLRTGGRFF
TRBV30,TRBJ2-1,TRBD2,once,TGTGCCTGGAGCGATACGACTAGCGGGAGATACAATGAGCAGTTCTTC,CAWSDTTSGRYNEQFF
TRBV18,TRBJ2-1,NA,NA,TGTGCCAGCTCACCCCAACGGCAAGAGCAGTTCTTC,CASSPQRQEQFF
TRBV5-1,TRBJ2-1,NA,once,TGCGCCAGCAGCTTCCCGTCAAACAGCAATGAGCAGTTCTTC,CASSFPSNSNEQFF
TRBV28,TRBJ2-2,TRBD2,NA,TGTGCCAGCAGTTTACCTGGACTAGCGGGTAACACCGGGGAGCTGTTTTTT,CASSLPGLAGNTGELFF
TRBV6-6,TRBJ2-5,NA,NA,TGTGCCAGCAGAGGACAACAAGAGACCCAGTACTTC,CASRGQQETQYF
TRBV7-3,TRBJ1-5,NA,NA,TGTGCCAGCAGCTACAGGGATCGCGGCAATCAGCCCCAGCATTTT,CASSYRDRGNQPQHF
TRBV5-1,TRBJ1-5,NA,once,TGCGCCAGCAGTTCCAGGTCGGATCAGCCCCAGCATTTT,CASSSRSDQPQHF
TRBV10-3,TRBJ1-5,NA,once,TGTGCCATCAGTGGACTGGGAGGGGATCAGCCCCAGCATTTT,CAISGLGGDQPQHF
TRBV19,TRBJ1-5,TRBD1,NA,TGTGCCAGTAGTATACAACAGGGGTCGGGCAATCAGCCCCAGCATTTT,CASSIQQGSGNQPQHF
TRBV14,TRBJ1-5,NA,NA,TGTGCCAGCAGCCGGCAGGGTAGAAATCAGCCCCAGCATTTT,CASSRQGRNQPQHF
TRBV27,TRBJ2-1,NA,NA,TGTGCCAGCAGTTTATGGGGTAAGGTTAATGAGCAGTTCTTC,CASSLWGKVNEQFF
TRBV2,TRBJ2-1,TRBD2,NA,TGTGCCAGCAAGGGGGGACTAGCGGGAGGGTCCTCCAATGAGCAGTTCTTC,CASKGGLAGGSSNEQFF
TRBV2,TRBJ2-5,NA,NA,TGTGCCAGCAGTCTCAACTTCCAAGAGACCCAGTACTTC,CASSLNFQETQYF
TRBV27,TRBJ2-2,TRBD2,NA,TGTGCCAGCAGTTTATACGGGGGGGTTCGTGTCACCGGGGAGCTGTTTTTT,CASSLYGGVRVTGELFF
TRBV2,TRBJ2-4,TRBD2,NA,TGTGCCAGCAGCTCCGGGACTAGCGTGAACATTCAGTACTTC,CASSSGTSVNIQYF
TRBV28,TRBJ1-5,NA,NA,TGTGCCAGCACTTCTGGCCAGCCCCAGCATTTT,CASTSGQPQHF
TRBV15,TRBJ1-2,NA,NA,TGTGCCACCAGCAGGGAAGCGGCCCAAAACTATGGCTACACCTTC,CATSREAAQNYGYTF
TRBV7-8,TRBJ2-2,NA,NA,TGTGCCAGCAGCTATCGACTAGTACGAGGCGGGGAGCTGTTTTTT,CASSYRLVRGGELFF
TRBV29-1,TRBJ1-2,NA,NA,TGCAGCGTTGAAGATGTACAGGGCATTGGCTACACCTTC,CSVEDVQGIGYTF
TRBV27,TRBJ1-6,NA,NA,TGTGCCAGCAGTTTACGGAATTCACCCCTCCACTTT,CASSLRNSPLHF
TRBV2,TRBJ2-6,NA,once,TGTGCCAGCCGGGAAAGATCCAACGTCCTGACTTTC,CASRERSNVLTF
TRBV7-8,TRBJ2-2,NA,NA,TGTGCCAGCAGCTTAGGTGGGACTCCCGGGGAGCTGTTTTTT,CASSLGGTPGELFF
TRBV11-3,TRBJ2-1,NA,NA,TGTGCCAGCAGCTTAGACCAGCCCCCAGGCTTTGAGCAGTTCTTC,CASSLDQPPGFEQFF
TRBV7-3,TRBJ2-2,NA,NA,TGTGCCAGCAGCTTCGGGACAACGAACACCGGGGAGCTGTTTTTT,CASSFGTTNTGELFF
TRBV10-3,TRBJ2-3,TRBD1,NA,TGTGCCATCAGTCTCGGGACAGCTAGCACAGATACGCAGTATTTT,CAISLGTASTDTQYF
TRBV2,TRBJ2-2,NA,NA,TGTGCCAGCACTGGGGACACCGGGGAGCTGTTTTTT,CASTGDTGELFF
TRBV4-2,TRBJ1-2,NA,once,TGTGCCAGCAGCCAAGCTGCAGAGAACTATGGCTACACCTTC,CASSQAAENYGYTF
TRBV23-1,TRBJ1-5,NA,once,TGCGCCAGCAGTCACGGCAGGGGAGGGCAGCCCCAGCATTTT,CASSHGRGGQPQHF
TRBV19,TRBJ2-1,TRBD2,NA,TGTGCCAGTAGTATTAGGGCTAGCGGGGCCCCCTACAATGAGCAGTTCTTC,CASSIRASGAPYNEQFF
TRBV18,TRBJ1-1,NA,NA,TGTGCCAGCTCACCACGACCCAGCATAACGAACACTGAAGCTTTCTTT,CASSPRPSITNTEAFF